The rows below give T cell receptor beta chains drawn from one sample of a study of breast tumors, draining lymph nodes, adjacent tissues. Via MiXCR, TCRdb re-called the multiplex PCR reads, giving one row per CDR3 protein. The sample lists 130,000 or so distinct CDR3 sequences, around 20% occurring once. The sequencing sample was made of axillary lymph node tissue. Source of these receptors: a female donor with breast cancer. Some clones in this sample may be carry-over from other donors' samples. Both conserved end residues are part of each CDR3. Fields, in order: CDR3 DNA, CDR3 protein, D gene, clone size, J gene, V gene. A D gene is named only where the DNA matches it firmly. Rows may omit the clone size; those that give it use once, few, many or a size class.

CDR3 DNA: TGCGCCAGCAGCCAACTATTAACCGGGGAGCTGTTTTTT
CDR3 protein: CASSQLLTGELFF
D gene: -
clone size: many
J gene: TRBJ2-2
V gene: TRBV4-1

CDR3 DNA: TGTGCCATACAGCGGGAGGGTGTAAATGAGCAGTTCTTC
CDR3 protein: CAIQREGVNEQFF
D gene: TRBD2
clone size: many
J gene: TRBJ2-1
V gene: TRBV10-3

CDR3 DNA: TGTGCCAGCAGCTCAGGCGGAACGGGAAACACCATATATTTT
CDR3 protein: CASSSGGTGNTIYF
D gene: -
clone size: many
J gene: TRBJ1-3
V gene: TRBV7-9

CDR3 DNA: TGTGCCAGCAGCTTAGCAGGGAGTACGAGCTATGGCTACACCTTC
CDR3 protein: CASSLAGSTSYGYTF
D gene: -
clone size: many
J gene: TRBJ1-2
V gene: TRBV11-2

CDR3 DNA: TGTGCCAGCAGTCGATCAGCGGGATCCCACTACAATGAGCAGTTCTTC
CDR3 protein: CASSRSAGSHYNEQFF
D gene: TRBD2
clone size: few
J gene: TRBJ2-1
V gene: TRBV6-4

CDR3 DNA: TGTGCCAGCTCCCGGGGCGGGGAAACTTCCTACGAGCAGTACTTC
CDR3 protein: CASSRGGETSYEQYF
D gene: -
clone size: many
J gene: TRBJ2-7
V gene: TRBV2

CDR3 DNA: TGTGCCAGCAGGGGGCCGGGAGTCTCCTACAATGAGCAGTTCTTC
CDR3 protein: CASRGPGVSYNEQFF
D gene: -
clone size: few
J gene: TRBJ2-1
V gene: TRBV28

CDR3 DNA: TGCAGTGCCCCAAACCCCGACTATGGCTACACCTTC
CDR3 protein: CSAPNPDYGYTF
D gene: -
clone size: many
J gene: TRBJ1-2
V gene: TRBV20-1

CDR3 DNA: TGTGCCAGCAGCCTAGCGGGGACAAACGGCTACACCTTC
CDR3 protein: CASSLAGTNGYTF
D gene: -
clone size: many
J gene: TRBJ1-2
V gene: TRBV3-1

CDR3 DNA: TGTGCCGGAAGGGGACCTGGGGCCAACGTCCTGACTTTC
CDR3 protein: CAGRGPGANVLTF
D gene: -
clone size: many
J gene: TRBJ2-6
V gene: TRBV30

CDR3 DNA: TGCAGTGCTATCACGGCTGTCGGGGTTTCACCCCTCCACTTT
CDR3 protein: CSAITAVGVSPLHF
D gene: -
clone size: many
J gene: TRBJ1-6
V gene: TRBV20-1

CDR3 DNA: TGTGCCAGCAGGAAGGACAGGGCTAATTCACCCCTCCACTTT
CDR3 protein: CASRKDRANSPLHF
D gene: TRBD1
clone size: many
J gene: TRBJ1-6
V gene: TRBV6-2/TRBV6-3

CDR3 DNA: TGTGCCAGCAGCTTTCGCCCAGAGACTGAAGCTTCCTTT
CDR3 protein: CASSFRPETEASF
D gene: -
clone size: -
J gene: TRBJ1-1
V gene: TRBV7-2

CDR3 DNA: TGTGCCAGCAGCCCTCCCCCGGGCCCCTACGAGCAGTACTTC
CDR3 protein: CASSPPPGPYEQYF
D gene: -
clone size: -
J gene: TRBJ2-7
V gene: TRBV11-2

CDR3 DNA: TGTGCCAGCAGCTTGTCGGAGTACACCGGGGAGCTGTTTTTT
CDR3 protein: CASSLSEYTGELFF
D gene: -
clone size: many
J gene: TRBJ2-2
V gene: TRBV5-5

CDR3 DNA: TGTGCCAGCAGCTCCCGCGTACCGGGGGAGCTGTTTTTT
CDR3 protein: CASSSRVPGELFF
D gene: -
clone size: -
J gene: TRBJ2-2
V gene: TRBV28

CDR3 DNA: TGTGCCAGCAGCACCGGGGCAGGGCAAGAGACCCAGTACTTC
CDR3 protein: CASSTGAGQETQYF
D gene: -
clone size: once
J gene: TRBJ2-5
V gene: TRBV9